This is a list of T cell receptor beta chains from one sample in a study of OX40 agonist ivuxolimab in advanced cancers. TCRdb keeps only in-frame clones here, not all; method: immunoSEQ multiplex PCR. The sample has 65,000 to 85,000 clones; 86% are singletons. Sequenced material: CD4+ or CD8+ T cells sorted from blood, taken in a trial of the OX40 agonist ivuxolimab. The source of these receptors is an adult with an advanced solid tumor such as melanoma, head and neck, liver or kidney cancer. The CDR3 runs from the conserved cysteine through the conserved F or W. Fields, in order: J gene, V gene, CDR3 protein.

J: TRBJ2-1; V: TRBV7-2; CDR3: CASSLGLGGNEQFF
J: TRBJ2-5; V: TRBV2; CDR3: CASSAVMIGGGETQYF
J: TRBJ1-6; V: TRBV7-9; CDR3: CASSPDRASPLHF
J: TRBJ1-5; V: TRBV6-1; CDR3: CAGSGTAYQPQHF
J: TRBJ2-3; V: TRBV21-1; CDR3: CASSTIVGTSTDTQYF
J: TRBJ2-7; V: TRBV9; CDR3: CASSVGNGGYEQYF
J: TRBJ2-7; V: TRBV9; CDR3: CASSVGRLGYEQYF
J: TRBJ2-7; V: TRBV6-6; CDR3: CASSEPVPSWEQYF
J: TRBJ1-1; V: TRBV6-4; CDR3: CASSKTGTEAFF
J: TRBJ1-2; V: TRBV4-3; CDR3: CASSQERETYGYTF
J: TRBJ2-3; V: TRBV6-1; CDR3: CASKQGGNPQYF
J: TRBJ2-7; V: TRBV5-8; CDR3: CASSLVGTPSYEQYF
J: TRBJ2-3; V: TRBV7-8; CDR3: CASSLTSRDTQYF
J: TRBJ1-2; V: TRBV5-1; CDR3: CASSYRGSDYGYTF
J: TRBJ2-3; V: TRBV18; CDR3: CASSQGWGLGDTQYF
J: TRBJ2-5; V: TRBV10-3; CDR3: CAIRGLGDEETQYF
J: TRBJ1-4; V: TRBV4-3; CDR3: CASSQNRGPEKLFF
J: TRBJ1-2; V: TRBV2; CDR3: CANLQGRANYGYTF
J: TRBJ2-7; V: TRBV27; CDR3: CASSSRTGGYEQYF
J: TRBJ1-4; V: TRBV2; CDR3: CASSEVGANEKLFF
J: TRBJ2-1; V: TRBV4-2; CDR3: CASSQEIAGTGNYEQFF
J: TRBJ2-7; V: TRBV2; CDR3: CASTQDTPDLSEQYF
J: TRBJ2-5; V: TRBV5-1; CDR3: CASSRTGVNQETQYF
J: TRBJ2-1; V: TRBV9; CDR3: CASSVDRGQREEQFF
J: TRBJ2-7; V: TRBV7-2; CDR3: CASSYRIGLNEQYF
J: TRBJ2-2; V: TRBV7-8; CDR3: CASSFSGGGPTGELFF
J: TRBJ1-1; V: TRBV4-3; CDR3: CASSLARGNTEAFF
J: TRBJ1-4; V: TRBV6-8; CDR3: CASSYGVFHNEKLFF
J: TRBJ2-1; V: TRBV2; CDR3: CASSGPGNEQFF
J: TRBJ1-5; V: TRBV30; CDR3: CAWSVLGGAEQPQHF
J: TRBJ2-3; V: TRBV11-3; CDR3: CASSLAGSPDTQYF